These 23 T cell receptor beta chains originate from one sample sequenced in a study of cytomegalovirus exposure and HLA in healthy donors. 13 Jbeta primers and 60 Vbeta primers were used for the PCR. This table comes from immunoSEQ multiplex PCR, and its TCRdb copy is limited to in-frame clones, with some not included. The data show 100,000 to 150,000 clones, approximately 90% seen once. What was sequenced was PBMCs. These receptors came from a woman aged 30 to 39 in good health and CMV-seronegative.

The gene calls are TRBV28 and TRBJ2-3; D possibly corresponds to TRBD2 (5 bases). Trimming stripped 6 bases from V and 1 base from J, with 17 bases between. CDR3 size: 16 residues. Looked up from germline, CDR1 is MDHEN and CDR2 is SYDVKM. Here the CDR3 reads CASSPISGVRTDTQYF. CDR3 coding DNA: TGTGCCAGCAGCCCCATAAGCGGAGTGCGCACAGATACGCAGTATTTT.

The chain links TRBV7-2 to TRBJ1-2; a weak D match, TRBD1 (6 bases). The CDR3 contains 13 residues. The V end was cut by 5 bases, the J end by 5 bases, with 12 bases between. Germline CDR1 and CDR2: SGHTA and FQGNSA. CDR3 amino acids: CASSVGTFYGYTF. The CDR3 coding sequence is TGTGCCAGCAGCGTCGGGACATTTTATGGCTACACCTTC.

This chain links TRBV7-9 with TRBJ1-3, with a weak D call TRBD1 (6 bases). In germline, CDR1 is SEHNR, CDR2 FQNEAQ (reference sequence). Trimming left V 5 bases short and J 0 bases short, with 11 bases between. This CDR3 spans 15 amino acids. In DNA, the CDR3 is TGTGCCAGCAGCACAGGGAGGGCCTCTGGAAACACCATATATTTT. Its translation: CASSTGRASGNTIYF.

This clone was seen only once. V is TRBV4-3 and J is TRBJ2-7; D might be TRBD2 (7 bases). The CDR3 covers 15 residues. The V end was cut by 1 base, the J end by 4 bases, with 14 bases between. CDR1 and CDR2 (germline): LGHNA, YSLEER. CDR3 in amino acids: CASSQGGGAGYEQYF. Written as DNA, the CDR3 is TGCGCCAGCAGCCAAGGGGGGGGCGCGGGTTACGAGCAGTACTTC.

The chain carries TRBV27 and TRBJ2-2; TRBD1 matches 7 bases. In germline, CDR1 is MNHEY, CDR2 SMNVEV (reference sequence). V trimming: 5 bases; J trimming: 5 bases; junction bases outside the gene matches: 8. The CDR3 contains 15 residues. CDR3 nucleotides: TGTGCCAGCAGTCCGCAGGGGGTGATGACCGGGGAGCTGTTTTTT. Its protein product is CASSPQGVMTGELFF.

The chain uses TRBV4-2 and TRBJ2-2; D remains unclear. The CDR3 covers 15 residues. The germline V and J ends were trimmed by 4 bases and 5 bases, with 14 bases remaining between them. The germline V gene has CDR1 LGHNA and CDR2 YNFKEQ. CDR3 nucleotide sequence: TGTGCCAGCAGCCCGATCCCGGCAGGAACCGGGGAGCTGTTTTTT. Encoded protein: CASSPIPAGTGELFF.

This clone was recorded many times. The rearrangement joins TRBV28 to TRBJ1-4; 7 positions match TRBD1. The V and J ends lost 4 bases and 5 bases, in that order; junction bases with no gene match: 4. The CDR3 loop spans 14 amino acids. Looked up from germline, CDR1 is MDHEN and CDR2 is SYDVKM. This CDR3 is CASSSGTENEKLFF. As DNA, the CDR3 is TGTGCCAGCAGTTCCGGGACAGAGAATGAAAAACTGTTTTTT.

This CDR3 is CASSLALVWYEQYF. The CDR3 coding sequence is TGTGCCAGCAGCTTAGCCCTAGTTTGGTACGAGCAGTACTTC. The chain carries TRBV11-2 and TRBJ2-7; D uncertain. Germline V gene data show CDR1 as SGHAT and CDR2 as FQNNGV. The ends were cut back, 1 base at V and 4 bases at J, with 11 bases in the middle. The CDR3 is made up of 14 amino acids.

The chain carries TRBV4-1 and TRBJ1-2; D remains ambiguous. Between the trimmed V and J ends, which lost 3 bases and 1 base, there was a span of 15 bases. The CDR3 is 16 residues long. Germline V CDR1 and CDR2: MGHRA, YSYEKL. The CDR3 DNA is TGCGCCAGCAGCCAGGGCCCCGAGTATGTTAACTATGGCTACACCTTC. Translation gives CASSQGPEYVNYGYTF.

The gene calls are TRBV19 and TRBJ1-2; D might be TRBD1 (6 bases). This CDR3 is 14 amino acids long. The V gene lost 2 bases and the J gene lost 2 bases, with 9 bases spanning the gap. Germline values: CDR1 LNHDA, CDR2 SQIVND (reference sequence). For the CDR3, the DNA is TGTGCCAGTAGTATACAGACAGGAAACTATGGCTACACCTTC. It specifies CASSIQTGNYGYTF.

The chain uses TRBV29-1 and TRBJ2-2, with D uncertain. In germline, CDR1 is SQVTM, CDR2 ANQGSEA. The V and J ends lost 3 bases and 2 bases respectively, with 10 bases between them. The CDR3 is made up of 14 amino acids. CDR3 sequence (DNA): TGCAGCGTTGAGAAACAGTACAACACCGGGGAGCTGTTTTTT. This encodes CSVEKQYNTGELFF.

This clone was detected a few times. This chain joins TRBV28 and TRBJ1-6, with D hard to call. The CDR3 has 15 amino acids. Germline CDR1 MDHEN, CDR2 SYDVKM. The V end lost 4 bases, the J end lost 9 bases, and 16 bases lay between the germline ends. CDR3 in DNA: TGTGCCAGCAGTTCCCAGGAGGGTGGAGCTTCACCCCTCCACTTT. It is translated as CASSSQEGGASPLHF.

The chain links TRBV5-1 to TRBJ1-1, with 10 bases that match TRBD1. The CDR3 runs to 16 residues. V was pared by 0 bases and J by 5 bases, with 7 bases of the junction left unmatched. Germline lookup yields CDR1 SGHRS and CDR2 YFSETQ. CDR3 coding DNA: TGCGCCAGCAGCTTGGGACCACCGGGACAGGGGACTGAAGCTTTCTTT. Protein sequence: CASSLGPPGQGTEAFF.

The chain is built from TRBV28 and TRBJ1-1; TRBD1 matches 8 bases. The CDR3 covers 14 residues. Germline loops: CDR1 MDHEN, CDR2 SYDVKM. Trimming at V came to 5 bases and at J to 2 bases, leaving 4 bases not matched to a gene. CDR3 nucleotides: TGTGCCAGCAGTGACAGGGGTCTTAACACTGAAGCTTTCTTT. Translated: CASSDRGLNTEAFF.

This clone was counted a few times. The chain combines TRBV19 with TRBJ2-2, with 16 positions matching TRBD2. The CDR3 covers 14 residues. Losses at the gene ends were 8 bases for V and 7 bases for J; bases not matched to a gene: 1. Germline V CDR1 and CDR2: LNHDA, SQIVND (reference sequence). CDR3 nucleotide sequence: TGTGCCAGTGGGACTAGCGGGAGGGGCGGGGAGCTGTTTTTT. This codes for CASGTSGRGGELFF.

The chain recombines TRBV6-6 with TRBJ1-1, with 7 bases fitting TRBD1. Looked up from germline, CDR1 is MNHNY and CDR2 is SVGAGI (reference sequence). V lost 6 bases, J lost 1 base, and 5 bases stayed unmatched. The CDR3 covers 14 residues. CDR3 nucleotides: TGTGCCAGCAGCCTACAGGGGACGAACACTGAAGCTTTCTTT. This codes for CASSLQGTNTEAFF.

A single count supports this clone. J is TRBJ1-2 and V is TRBV20-1, with D unresolved. Germline assignment: CDR1 DFQATT and CDR2 SNEGSKA (reference sequence). This CDR3 is 11 amino acids long. The V end lost 3 bases, the J end lost 12 bases, and 14 bases lay between the germline ends. CDR3 amino acids: CSARDGDGNTF. The CDR3 bases are TGCAGTGCTAGGGACGGAGACGGGAACACCTTC.

V is TRBV28 and J is TRBJ2-7; tentatively, D is TRBD2 (5 bases). The CDR3 runs to 15 residues. Germline values: CDR1 MDHEN, CDR2 SYDVKM. Trimming took off 4 bases at V and 2 bases at J, with 15 bases between the two ends. The CDR3 region is CASSSPEGFAYEQYF. As DNA, the CDR3 is TGTGCCAGCAGTTCGCCAGAGGGATTCGCCTACGAGCAGTACTTC.

This chain uses TRBV4-2 with TRBJ1-4; 8 nucleotides align to TRBD1. This CDR3 spans 14 amino acids. The germline V gene has CDR1 LGHNA and CDR2 YNFKEQ. V trimming: 1 base; J trimming: 13 bases; junction bases outside the gene matches: 8. The CDR3 protein is CASSQGDRGAGLFF. CDR3 coding DNA: TGTGCCAGCAGCCAAGGCGACAGGGGAGCAGGACTGTTTTTT.

V is TRBV11-1 and J is TRBJ1-3; D is uncertain. From germline, CDR1 is SGHAT and CDR2 FQDESV (reference sequence). CDR3 size: 16 residues. Trimming shortened V by 3 bases and J by 0 bases, and 12 bases separated the two germline ends. CDR3 sequence: CASSLSEVTSGNTIYF. The DNA for the CDR3 is TGTGCCAGCAGCTTGAGCGAAGTTACCTCTGGAAACACCATATATTTT.

The chain joins TRBV19 to TRBJ2-1; 13 nucleotides line up with TRBD2. CDR1 is LNHDA, CDR2 SQIVND, per germline (reference sequence). This CDR3 has 20 amino acids. The ends lost 9 bases at V and 9 bases at J; junction bases unmatched: 26. CDR3 residues: CASQSWRQGIGLAGDGEQFF. Here the CDR3 DNA reads TGTGCCAGCCAATCCTGGCGACAGGGGATCGGACTAGCGGGAGATGGTGAGCAGTTCTTC.

The V call is TRBV6-6, the J call TRBJ2-5; 9 positions match TRBD1. The J call may be faulty, since TRBJ2-7 better matches the DNA end. There are 16 residues in the CDR3. In germline, CDR1 is MNHNY, CDR2 SVGAGI (reference sequence). CDR3 loop: CASSYIPGTGFVEQYF. The CDR3 DNA follows: TGTGCCAGCAGTTACATCCCCGGGACAGGGTTCGTCGAGCAGTACTTC.

The CDR3, as DNA: TGCGCCAGCAGCTTGGGACAGGGCAGAGCTTTCTTT. This codes for CASSLGQGRAFF. The chain employs TRBV5-1 and TRBJ1-1, with 7 bases that match TRBD1. CDR3 length: 12 amino acids. Germline CDR1 reads SGHRS; CDR2 reads YFSETQ. Trimming took 0 bases from V and 10 from J; bases not matched to a gene: 3. The full variable domain, with the rest looked up from reference TRBV5-1 and TRBJ1-1, is KAGVTQTPRYLIKTRGQQVTLSCSPISGHRSVSWYQQTPGQGLQFLFEYFSETQRNKGNFPGRFSGRQFSNSRSEMNVSTLELGDSALYLCASSLGQGRAFFGQGTRLTVV.